Listed below are T cell receptor beta chains from one sample, sequenced in a study of blood T cells in healthy people across ages. TCRdb reprocessed the 5' RACE reads via MiXCR and lists one record per CDR3 protein. The sample yields roughly 1,800,000 distinct CDR3 sequences, 49% seen once. Material: blood. The receptor source for this set is a woman between 35 and 50 years old in good health. Each CDR3 is given with its conserved first and last residue. Each record gives: D gene, clone size, CDR3 length, V gene, J gene, CDR3 protein, CDR3 DNA. D genes are given only for firm matches. Not every row has a clone size; where given, it reads once, few, many or a size class.

.	.	16	TRBV28	TRBJ1-2	CASSLALLSQAYGYTF	TGTGCCAGCAGCCTAGCACTTTTGAGTCAGGCATATGGCTACACCTTC
.	.	14	TRBV4-3	TRBJ1-6	CASSLDLGGSPLHF	TGCGCCAGCAGCCTTGACCTGGGCGGTTCACCCCTCCACTTT
TRBD1	.	15	TRBV3-1	TRBJ1-2	CASSQGFKGGHGYTF	TGTGCCAGCAGCCAAGGTTTTAAAGGGGGCCATGGCTACACCTTC
.	.	14	TRBV5-6	TRBJ1-2	CASSGGDINYGYTF	TGTGCCAGCAGCGGAGGGGATATAAACTATGGCTACACCTTC
.	once	11	TRBV20-1	TRBJ2-4	CSATVGEQQYF	TGCAGTGCTACCGTAGGGGAACAGCAGTACTTC
TRBD1	.	16	TRBV28	TRBJ2-1	CASSLLGQATYNEQFF	TGTGCCAGCAGTTTACTCGGACAGGCGACCTACAATGAGCAGTTCTTC
.	.	14	TRBV15	TRBJ1-2	CATQGRELNYGYTF	TGTGCCACCCAAGGACGGGAACTTAACTATGGCTACACCTTC
.	few	15	TRBV29-1	TRBJ2-1	CSVEMSMGSYNEQFF	TGCAGCGTTGAAATGTCCATGGGCTCCTACAATGAGCAGTTCTTC
.	.	13	TRBV7-9	TRBJ2-5	CASSFSAVNEQYF	TGTGCCAGCAGCTTTTCGGCCGTAAATGAGCAGTACTTC
TRBD2	few	14	TRBV18	TRBJ2-1	CASSPPGLAYEQFF	TGTGCCAGCTCACCACCGGGACTAGCCTATGAGCAGTTCTTC
.	.	15	TRBV7-2	TRBJ1-6	CASSLGAGAHSPLHF	TGTGCCAGCAGCTTAGGAGCAGGGGCGCATTCACCCCTCCACTTT
.	few	13	TRBV29-1	TRBJ1-2	CSVEPRPNYGYTF	TGCAGCGTTGAGCCCAGACCTAACTATGGCTACACCTTC
TRBD1	few	13	TRBV20-1	TRBJ2-7	CSPGQGKDYEQYF	TGCAGTCCAGGACAGGGAAAGGACTACGAGCAGTACTTC
TRBD2	.	18	TRBV7-6	TRBJ2-1	CASSLAPRLAGGSNEQFF	TGTGCCAGCAGCTTAGCGCCTAGGCTAGCGGGGGGGAGCAATGAGCAGTTCTTC
.	.	15	TRBV20-1	TRBJ2-5	CSAPSGWWGEETQYF	TGCAGTGCTCCCTCCGGGTGGTGGGGGGAAGAGACCCAGTACTTC
.	.	8	TRBV25-1	TRBJ1-5	CASQPQHF	TGTGCCAGCCAGCCCCAGCATTTT
TRBD1	.	14	TRBV24-1	TRBJ1-2	CATSGDRTGGGYTF	TGTGCCACCAGCGGGGACCGGACAGGGGGAGGCTACACCTTC
.	.	15	TRBV27	TRBJ2-3	CASTLSGGTRDTQYF	TGTGCCAGCACCCTAAGTGGGGGGACAAGAGATACGCAGTATTTT
TRBD1	few	15	TRBV6-5	TRBJ2-5	CASSTTGTGIETQYF	TGTGCCAGCAGCACAACCGGGACAGGGATCGAGACCCAGTACTTC
TRBD2	.	17	TRBV11-2	TRBJ2-3	CASSLLASGGTTDTQYF	TGTGCCAGCAGCTTATTGGCTAGCGGGGGGACCACAGATACGCAGTATTTT
.	.	14	TRBV10-3	TRBJ2-5	CAISVSGYQETQYF	TGTGCCATCAGTGTGTCTGGGTACCAAGAGACCCAGTACTTC
TRBD1	.	15	TRBV25-1	TRBJ1-6	CASSEVGTGRPPLHF	TGTGCCAGCAGTGAAGTTGGGACAGGGAGGCCACCCCTCCACTTT
.	.	15	TRBV11-2	TRBJ2-3	CASSLQFVAADTQYF	TGTGCCAGCAGCCTCCAATTCGTCGCCGCAGATACGCAGTATTTT